The 20 T cell receptor beta chains listed next were all sequenced from one sample in a study of T cells in Graves' hyperthyroidism and ophthalmopathy. Amplification targeted TCR beta CDR3 regions from RNA transcripts. An initial round of RT-PCR targeting the TCR CDR3 relied on the HTBI primer set. TCRdb re-analysed the multiplex PCR reads in MiXCR, keeping a single row per CDR3 protein. The sample has more than 300,000 distinct CDR3 sequences; around 20% are singletons. The sequencing sample was made of blood. The receptors derive from a man aged 18 to 30 with Graves' ophthalmopathy.

This clonotype was recorded at least ten times. The chain combines TRBV5-1 with TRBJ1-2, with 10 bases matching TRBD1. Germline values: CDR1 SGHRS, CDR2 YFSETQ. The CDR3 spans 14 residues. V shed 2 bases, J shed 8 bases, and the junction held 6 bases outside the gene matches. As DNA, the CDR3 is TGCGCCAGCAGCTTAATGACAGGGGGCGAAGGCTACACCTTC. Translating gives CASSLMTGGEGYTF.

This clonotype was found many times. This chain joins TRBV2 and TRBJ2-2, with D perhaps TRBD2 (5 bases). Germline values: CDR1 SNHLY, CDR2 FYNNEI. Trimming left V 4 bases short and J 1 base short, with 10 bases between. The CDR3 is 15 amino acids. For the CDR3, the DNA is TGTGCCAGCAGTGTGGAGGCTTTGAACACCGGGGAGCTGTTTTTT. Its protein is CASSVEALNTGELFF.

The chain couples TRBV7-9 to TRBJ2-1; 10 bases are a match to TRBD2. V shed 6 bases and J 4 bases; nucleotides not matched to a gene: 21. Germline-derived CDR1 and CDR2 are SEHNR and FQNEAQ (reference sequence). The CDR3 loop spans 20 amino acids. In DNA, the CDR3 is TGTGCCAGCAGTCGGGACTCTAGCGGGGGACGGGGGCTGGGATACAATGAGCAGTTCTTC. It translates to CASSRDSSGGRGLGYNEQFF.

The V gene is TRBV18, the J gene TRBJ1-4, with D tentatively TRBD1 (5 bases). Looked up from germline, CDR1 is KGHSH and CDR2 is LQKENI. Between the trimmed V and J ends, which lost 3 bases and 0 bases, there was a span of 17 bases. There are 18 residues in the CDR3. CDR3 residues: CASSPSDSGDSTNEKLFF. The CDR3 region has the DNA TGTGCCAGCTCACCGAGTGACAGTGGGGATTCAACTAATGAAAAACTGTTTTTT.

The CDR3 DNA is TGTGCCAGCAGCCTGCACAATGAGCAGTTCTTC. This translates into CASSLHNEQFF. This chain joins TRBV7-9 and TRBJ2-1; D gene unclear. Looked up from germline, CDR1 is SEHNR and CDR2 is FQNEAQ (reference sequence). The CDR3 has 11 amino acids. Trimming took off 5 bases at V and 5 bases at J, with 4 bases between the two ends.

The sample holds many counts of this clonotype. The chain carries TRBV20-1 and TRBJ2-1; the D is unclear. The germline V gene has CDR1 DFQATT and CDR2 SNEGSKA (reference sequence). The CDR3 is 14 residues long. Trimming shortened V by 2 bases and J by 2 bases, and 10 bases separated the two germline ends. DNA for the CDR3: TGCAGTGCTAGATGGTCTAGTCCCTACAATGAGCAGTTCTTC. Amino acids: CSARWSSPYNEQFF.

V is TRBV5-6 and J is TRBJ1-6; D is perhaps TRBD1 (6 bases). V was trimmed by 1 base and J by 12 bases, leaving 20 bases between them. The CDR3 is 16 residues long. Germline V CDR1 and CDR2: SGHDT, YYEEEE. The CDR3 protein is CASSLQGTTAKRPLHF. In DNA, the CDR3 is TGTGCCAGCAGCTTGCAAGGGACAACCGCTAAAAGACCCCTCCACTTT.

This clonotype has only a few counts. The chain recombines TRBV6-9 with TRBJ1-5; TRBD1 matches 9 bases. Per the germline V gene, CDR1 is MNHGY and CDR2 is SVAAGI. Trimming took 4 bases from V and 1 from J; bases not matched to a gene: 14. CDR3 length: 19 amino acids. The CDR3 DNA reads as TGTGCCAGCAGTTCTCTGGGACAGGGTGGGGTTCGAAGCAATCAGCCCCAGCATTTT. Translated, it gives CASSSLGQGGVRSNQPQHF.

At least ten counts were recorded for this clonotype. The rearrangement links TRBV3-1 to TRBJ1-1, with unresolved D. V was clipped by 0 bases and J by 11 bases, with 10 bases between them. The germline CDR1 and CDR2 sequences are LGHDT and YNNKEL (reference sequence). The CDR3 is 12 amino acids. The CDR3 region is CASSQEGAGAFF. CDR3 DNA sequence: TGTGCCAGCAGCCAAGAGGGCGCGGGGGCTTTCTTT. The variable domain in full, completed from reference TRBV3-1 and TRBJ1-1, reads DTAVSQTPKYLVTQMGNDKSIKCEQNLGHDTMYWYKQDSKKFLKIMFSYNNKELIINETVPNRFSPKSPDKAHLNLHINSLELGDSAVYFCASSQEGAGAFFGQGTRLTVV.

Comment on this clonotype: At one end the junction does not follow the germline gene, possibly because of a read error. The chain is built from TRBV14 and TRBJ1-4; TRBD1 aligns across 8 bases. The CDR3 loop spans 14 amino acids. Germline V gene lookup returns CDR1 SGHDN and CDR2 FVKESK. Written as DNA, the CDR3 is TGTACCAGCAGCCAAGGACAGGGAGTCGAAAAACTGTTTTTT. Its protein product is CTSSQGQGVEKLFF.

The gene calls are TRBV9 and TRBJ2-3, with 9 positions matching TRBD2. This CDR3 is 20 amino acids long. The germline CDR1 and CDR2 sequences are SGDLS and YYNGEE. V trimming: 0 bases; J trimming: 5 bases; junction bases outside the gene matches: 19. The CDR3 nucleotides read TGTGCCAGCAGCGTAGGAGGGGGTAGCGGGGGCCGGAAACTGGGAGATACGCAGTATTTT. Residues: CASSVGGGSGGRKLGDTQYF.

The J gene is TRBJ2-3, the V gene TRBV20-1; possible D gene TRBD1, 6 bases. The CDR3 runs 13 residues. The V gene's germline CDR1 is DFQATT and CDR2 SNEGSKA (reference sequence). V was trimmed by 1 base and J by 3 bases, leaving 8 bases between them. CDR3 residues: CSARGGQTDTQYF. The CDR3 DNA reads as TGCAGTGCTAGAGGTGGACAGACAGATACGCAGTATTTT.

The chain links TRBV20-1 to TRBJ2-4; maybe TRBD1 (5 bases). V gave up 2 bases and J gave up 5 bases, with 7 bases separating them. The CDR3 contains 12 residues. Per germline, CDR1 DFQATT and CDR2 SNEGSKA (reference sequence). CDR3 DNA: TGCAGTGCTAGAAGACAGCAAAACATTCAGTACTTC. It specifies CSARRQQNIQYF.

This clonotype has at least ten counts. The rearrangement uses TRBV20-1 and TRBJ2-1; a weak D match, TRBD2 (6 bases). The germline gives CDR1 DFQATT, CDR2 SNEGSKA (reference sequence). This CDR3 contains 18 residues. Between the trimmed V and J ends, which lost 4 bases and 0 bases, there was a span of 22 bases. The CDR3 DNA reads as TGCAGTGCTAAAACTAGGGACTTCGTCTCCAGCTCCTACAATGAGCAGTTCTTC. Amino acids: CSAKTRDFVSSSYNEQFF.

The chain links TRBV6-1 to TRBJ2-3; the match to TRBD2 covers 7 bases. CDR1 MNHNS and CDR2 SASEGT come from the germline V gene. This CDR3 spans 15 amino acids. The trim removed 0 bases at V and 2 bases at J, leaving 2 bases unmatched. In nucleotides, the CDR3 is TGTGCCAGCAGTGAAGCGGGACTATCCACAGATACGCAGTATTTT. As protein: CASSEAGLSTDTQYF.

This clonotype was detected ten times or more. This chain uses TRBV11-2 with TRBJ1-1; D not resolved. The CDR3 totals 12 residues. The germline gives CDR1 SGHAT, CDR2 FQNNGV. V gave up 7 bases and J gave up 8 bases, with 14 bases separating them. The CDR3 reads CASTHQRAEAFF. The CDR3, as DNA: TGTGCCAGCACGCACCAAAGAGCAGAAGCTTTCTTT.

The J gene is TRBJ1-1, the V gene TRBV4-1; D possibly corresponds to TRBD1 (6 bases). The germline V gene has CDR1 MGHRA and CDR2 YSYEKL. V lost 10 bases, J lost 7 bases, and 22 bases lay in between. CDR3 length: 14 amino acids. The CDR3 loop reads CATRLERDRREAFF. The CDR3, as DNA: TGCGCCACAAGACTTGAACGAGACAGGCGTGAAGCTTTCTTT.

V usage is TRBV20-1 and J usage is TRBJ1-3; D gene ambiguous. The CDR3 covers 16 residues. CDR1 and CDR2 (germline): DFQATT, SNEGSKA (reference sequence). The germline V and J ends were trimmed by 0 bases and 0 bases, with 12 bases remaining between them. The DNA for the CDR3 is TGCAGTGCTAGAGATATGCAGGCCCACTCTGGAAACACCATATATTTT. It translates to CSARDMQAHSGNTIYF.

The chain combines TRBV9 with TRBJ2-5, with D hard to call. The germline gives CDR1 SGDLS, CDR2 YYNGEE. The V gene lost 0 bases and the J gene lost 4 bases, with 10 bases spanning the gap. The CDR3 consists of 14 residues. CDR3 coding DNA: TGTGCCAGCAGCGTAGGCGAGTTGATAGAGACCCAGTACTTC. Translation gives CASSVGELIETQYF.

Only a few counts were recorded for this clonotype. The chain combines TRBV12-3 or TRBV12-4 with TRBJ2-3; unclear D gene. Trimming took off 6 bases at V and 2 bases at J, with 12 bases between the two ends. This CDR3 is built from 14 residues. Here the CDR3 DNA reads TGTGCCAGCAGCCCCACAACAGACACAGATACGCAGTATTTT. Its protein product is CASSPTTDTDTQYF.